The entry that follows covers one T cell receptor beta chain sequence. This record comes from a study of blood T cell repertoires in COVID-19. Across the whole study: COVID-19 samples from acute and convalescent phases originated in the United States, Italy and Spain. From T cells, B-cell-depleted T cells, or PBMCs came the material, which was cDNA or gDNA.

Profiled with immunoSEQ multiplex PCR; TCRdb holds only in-frame clones, not every one. The sample consists of around 130,000 clones, around 87% of them appearing once. The length of the CDR3 is 14 residues. V was clipped by 4 bases and J by 3 bases; unmatched bases: 6. Germline assignment: CDR1 LNHDA and CDR2 SQIVND (reference sequence). The sequence derives from a woman aged 50 to 60 with acute or convalescent COVID-19. The sequenced sample was peripheral blood. This chain connects TRBV19 to TRBJ2-7; TRBD2 aligns across 7 bases. The CDR3: CASSTPGGNYEQYF. CDR3 bases: TGTGCCAGTAGTACCCCGGGGGGAAACTACGAGCAGTACTTC.